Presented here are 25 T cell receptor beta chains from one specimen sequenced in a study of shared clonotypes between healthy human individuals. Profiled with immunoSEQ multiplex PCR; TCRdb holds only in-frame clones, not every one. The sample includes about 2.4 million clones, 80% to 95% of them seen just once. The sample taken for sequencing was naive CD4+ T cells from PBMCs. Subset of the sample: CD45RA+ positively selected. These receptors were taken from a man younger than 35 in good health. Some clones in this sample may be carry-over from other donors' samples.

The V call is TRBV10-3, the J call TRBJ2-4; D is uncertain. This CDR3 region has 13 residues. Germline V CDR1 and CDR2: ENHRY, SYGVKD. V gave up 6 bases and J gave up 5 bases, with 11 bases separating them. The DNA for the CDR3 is TGTGCCATCAGACCTGTCGACGAAAACATTCAGTACTTC. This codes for CAIRPVDENIQYF.

Written as DNA, the CDR3 is TGTGCCAGCAGCCGCTCGGCGGGGGTCGGGGCCAACGTCCTGACTTTC. This translates into CASSRSAGVGANVLTF. The gene calls are TRBV7-9 and TRBJ2-6, with 7 nucleotides matching TRBD2. The trim removed 5 bases at V and 4 bases at J, leaving 8 bases unmatched. CDR1 is SEHNR and CDR2 is FQNEAQ in the germline V gene (reference sequence). This CDR3 region has 16 residues.

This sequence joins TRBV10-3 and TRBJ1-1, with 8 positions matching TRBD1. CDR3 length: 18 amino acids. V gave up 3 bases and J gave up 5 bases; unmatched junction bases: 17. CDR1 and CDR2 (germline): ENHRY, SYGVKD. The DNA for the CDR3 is TGTGCCATCAGTGAACTCTCCTCAGGGGGCTTGAGAGATACTGAAGCTTTCTTT. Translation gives CAISELSSGGLRDTEAFF.

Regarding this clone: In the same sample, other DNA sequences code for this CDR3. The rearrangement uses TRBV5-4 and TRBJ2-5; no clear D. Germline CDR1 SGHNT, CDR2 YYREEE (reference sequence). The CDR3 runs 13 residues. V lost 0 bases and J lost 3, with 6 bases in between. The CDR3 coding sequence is TGTGCCAGCAGCTTGGTCGCGGAAGAGACCCAGTACTTC. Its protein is CASSLVAEETQYF.

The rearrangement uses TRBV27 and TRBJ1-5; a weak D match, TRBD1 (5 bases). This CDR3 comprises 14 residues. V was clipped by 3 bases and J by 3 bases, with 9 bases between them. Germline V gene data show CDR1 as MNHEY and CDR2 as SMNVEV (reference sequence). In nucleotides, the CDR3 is TGTGCCAGCAGTTTTTCGGGGCTCAATCAGCCCCAGCATTTT. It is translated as CASSFSGLNQPQHF.

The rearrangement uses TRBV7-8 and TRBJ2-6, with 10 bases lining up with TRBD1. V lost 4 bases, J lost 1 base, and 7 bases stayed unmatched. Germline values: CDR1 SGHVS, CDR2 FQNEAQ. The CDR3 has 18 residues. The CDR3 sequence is CASSSRTGGKSGANVLTF. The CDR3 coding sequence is TGTGCCAGCAGCTCCAGGACAGGGGGGAAGTCTGGGGCCAACGTCCTGACTTTC.

Here the CDR3 reads CASSSGTGNTGELFF. The CDR3 nucleotides are TGTGCCAGCTCATCCGGGACAGGAAACACCGGGGAGCTGTTTTTT. The rearrangement joins TRBV18 to TRBJ2-2; 8 nucleotides line up with TRBD1. The CDR3 spans 15 residues. From germline, CDR1 is KGHSH and CDR2 LQKENI. The V segment lost 5 bases and the J segment 2 bases; nucleotides outside the gene matches: 4.

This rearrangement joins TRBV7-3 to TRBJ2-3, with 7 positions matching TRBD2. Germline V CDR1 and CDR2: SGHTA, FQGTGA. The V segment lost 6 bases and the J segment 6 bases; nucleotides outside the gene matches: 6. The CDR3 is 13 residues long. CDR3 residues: CASRGEGLDTQYF. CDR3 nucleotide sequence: TGTGCCAGCAGGGGGGAGGGCCTGGATACGCAGTATTTT.

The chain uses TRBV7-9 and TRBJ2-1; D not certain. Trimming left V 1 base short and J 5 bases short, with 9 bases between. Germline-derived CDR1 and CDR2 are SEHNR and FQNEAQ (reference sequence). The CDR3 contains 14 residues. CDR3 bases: TGTGCCAGCAGCTTAGTAGTCCAGGACAATGAGCAGTTCTTC. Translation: CASSLVVQDNEQFF.

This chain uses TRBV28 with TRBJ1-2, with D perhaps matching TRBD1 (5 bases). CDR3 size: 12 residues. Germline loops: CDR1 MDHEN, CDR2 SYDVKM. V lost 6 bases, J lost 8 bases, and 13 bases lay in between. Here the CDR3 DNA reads TGTGCCAGCAGCCGTGCCCAGGGAGGCTACACCTTC. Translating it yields CASSRAQGGYTF.

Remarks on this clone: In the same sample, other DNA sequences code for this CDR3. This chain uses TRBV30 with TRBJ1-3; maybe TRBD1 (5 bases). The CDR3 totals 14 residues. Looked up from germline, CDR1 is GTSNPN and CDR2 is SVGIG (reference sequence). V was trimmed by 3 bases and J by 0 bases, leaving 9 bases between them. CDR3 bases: TGTGCCTGGAGCCCAGGGAGCTCTGGAAACACCATATATTTT. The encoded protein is CAWSPGSSGNTIYF.

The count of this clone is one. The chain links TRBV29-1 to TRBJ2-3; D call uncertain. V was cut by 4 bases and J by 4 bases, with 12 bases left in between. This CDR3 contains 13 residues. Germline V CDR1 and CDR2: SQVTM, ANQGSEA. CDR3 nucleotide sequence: TGCAGCGTTGCGGGCTCAATGGCAGATACGCAGTATTTT. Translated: CSVAGSMADTQYF.

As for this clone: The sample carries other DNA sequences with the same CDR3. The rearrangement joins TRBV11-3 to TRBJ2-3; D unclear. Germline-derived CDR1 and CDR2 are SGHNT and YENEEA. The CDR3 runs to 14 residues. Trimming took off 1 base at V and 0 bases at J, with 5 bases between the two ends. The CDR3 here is CASSLGGSTDTQYF. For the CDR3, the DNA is TGTGCCAGCAGCTTAGGCGGTAGCACAGATACGCAGTATTTT. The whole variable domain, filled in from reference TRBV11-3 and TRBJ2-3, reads EAGVVQSPRYKIIEKKQPVAFWCNPISGHNTLYWYLQNLGQGPELLIRYENEEAVDDSQLPKDRFSAERLKGVDSTLKIQPAELGDSAVYLCASSLGGSTDTQYFGPGTRLTVL.

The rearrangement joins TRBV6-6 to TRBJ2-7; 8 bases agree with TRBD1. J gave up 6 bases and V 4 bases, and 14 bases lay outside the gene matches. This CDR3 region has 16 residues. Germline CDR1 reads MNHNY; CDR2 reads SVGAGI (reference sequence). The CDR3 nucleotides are TGTGCCAGCAGTTCACAAAGACAGGGGCGTTCGGGCGAGCAGTACTTC. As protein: CASSSQRQGRSGEQYF.

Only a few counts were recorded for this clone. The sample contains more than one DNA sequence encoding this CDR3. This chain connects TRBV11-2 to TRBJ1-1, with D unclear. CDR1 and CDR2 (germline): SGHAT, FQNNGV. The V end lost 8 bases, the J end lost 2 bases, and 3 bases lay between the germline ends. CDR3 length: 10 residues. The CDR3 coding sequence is TGTGCCAGCGGTAACACTGAAGCTTTCTTT. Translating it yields CASGNTEAFF.

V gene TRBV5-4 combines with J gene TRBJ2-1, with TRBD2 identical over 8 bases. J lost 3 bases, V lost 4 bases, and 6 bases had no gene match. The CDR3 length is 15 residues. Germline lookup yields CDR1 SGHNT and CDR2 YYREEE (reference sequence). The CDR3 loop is CASSQTSGDYNEQFF. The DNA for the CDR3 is TGTGCCAGCAGCCAAACTAGCGGAGACTACAATGAGCAGTTCTTC. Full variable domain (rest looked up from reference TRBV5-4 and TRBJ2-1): ETGVTQSPTHLIKTRGQQVTLRCSSQSGHNTVSWYQQALGQGPQFIFQYYREEENGRGNFPPRFSGLQFPNYSSELNVNALELDDSALYLCASSQTSGDYNEQFFGPGTRLTVL.

CDR3 in amino acids: CASRRATGGRNTEAFF. The CDR3 nucleotides read TGTGCCAGCAGGCGTGCAACAGGGGGTCGAAATACTGAAGCTTTCTTT. This sequence joins TRBV5-4 and TRBJ1-1; TRBD1 agrees at 8 bases. This CDR3 contains 16 residues. Germline CDR1 SGHNT, CDR2 YYREEE (reference sequence). V shed 5 bases and J 5 bases; nucleotides not matched to a gene: 14.

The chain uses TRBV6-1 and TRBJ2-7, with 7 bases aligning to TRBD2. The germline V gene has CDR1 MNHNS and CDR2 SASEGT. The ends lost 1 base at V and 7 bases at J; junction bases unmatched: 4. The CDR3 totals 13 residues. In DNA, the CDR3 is TGTGCCAGCAGTGAAGTCGGGCGGGAGGAGCAGTACTTC. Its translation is CASSEVGREEQYF.

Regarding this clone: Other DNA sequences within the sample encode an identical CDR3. The CDR3 DNA follows: TGCAGTGCTGCCCGGCGGGATGAGCAGTTCTTC. This gives the protein CSAARRDEQFF. J is TRBJ2-1 and V is TRBV20-1; D is perhaps TRBD2 (5 bases). The CDR3 sequence is 11 residues long. The V gene's germline CDR1 is DFQATT and CDR2 SNEGSKA (reference sequence). Trimming cost V 5 bases and J 8 bases, with 10 bases left between them.

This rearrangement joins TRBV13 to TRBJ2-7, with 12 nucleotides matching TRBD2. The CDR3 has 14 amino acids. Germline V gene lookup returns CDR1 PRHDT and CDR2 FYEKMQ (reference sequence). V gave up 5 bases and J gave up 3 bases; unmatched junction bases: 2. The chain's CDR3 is CASSRLAGDYEQYF. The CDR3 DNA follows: TGTGCCAGCAGCCGACTAGCGGGAGACTACGAGCAGTACTTC.

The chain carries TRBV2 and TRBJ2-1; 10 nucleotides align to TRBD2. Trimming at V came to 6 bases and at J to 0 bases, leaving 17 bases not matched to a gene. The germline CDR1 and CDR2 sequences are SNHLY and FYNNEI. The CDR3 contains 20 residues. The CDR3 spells CASSPRASGSRRSSYNEQFF. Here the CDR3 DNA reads TGTGCCAGCAGCCCGAGGGCTAGCGGGAGCCGAAGGAGCTCCTACAATGAGCAGTTCTTC.

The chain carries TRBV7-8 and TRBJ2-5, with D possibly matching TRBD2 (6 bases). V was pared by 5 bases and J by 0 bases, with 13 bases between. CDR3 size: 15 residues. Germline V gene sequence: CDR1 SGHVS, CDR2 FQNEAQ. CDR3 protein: CASSRGGRDQETQYF. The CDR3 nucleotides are TGTGCCAGCAGCCGGGGAGGACGGGACCAAGAGACCCAGTACTTC.

For the CDR3, the DNA is TGCGCCAGCAGCCCGTCGGGCTCCGTAGTATCGTATGGCTACACCTTC. Translated: CASSPSGSVVSYGYTF. The rearrangement links TRBV5-1 to TRBJ1-2, with D hard to call. V was clipped by 4 bases and J by 5 bases, with 21 bases between them. The CDR3 consists of 16 residues. The germline V gene encodes CDR1 SGHRS and CDR2 YFSETQ.

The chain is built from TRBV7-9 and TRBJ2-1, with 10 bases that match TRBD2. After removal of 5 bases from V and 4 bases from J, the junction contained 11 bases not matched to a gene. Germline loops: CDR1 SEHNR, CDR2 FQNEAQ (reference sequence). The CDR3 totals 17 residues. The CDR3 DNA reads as TGTGCCAGCAGCCCCCGTGAGGTAGCGGGAGGATACAATGAGCAGTTCTTC. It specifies CASSPREVAGGYNEQFF.

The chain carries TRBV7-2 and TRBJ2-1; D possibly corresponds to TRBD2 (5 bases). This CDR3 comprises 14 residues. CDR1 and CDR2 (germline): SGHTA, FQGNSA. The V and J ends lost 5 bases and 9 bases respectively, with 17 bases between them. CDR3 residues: CASSVQLAGGEQFF. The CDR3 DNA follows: TGTGCCAGCAGCGTCCAACTGGCCGGAGGTGAGCAGTTCTTC.